Here is one TCR beta chain with its context. The sample belongs to a study of blood T cell repertoires in COVID-19. Overall study context: The United States, Italy and Spain supplied acute and convalescent COVID-19 samples.

In the authors' workflow: By means of reference gene primer amplification, nucleated cell counts were estimated. Sequenced by immunoSEQ multiplex PCR; TCRdb stores in-frame clones only, minus some. V and J calls plus clone size are reproduced from that table; the DNA served to infer D and trimming. This sample has around 70,000 clones; around 90% occur once, and the top ten carry approximately 9.1%. Sequences were obtained from peripheral blood. The clonotype was recovered from a human donor in a cohort sampled during active COVID-19.

The CDR3 protein is CASSFSPPGSSTDTQYF. The CDR3 coding sequence is TGTGCCAGCAGCTTTTCTCCCCCGGGTTCTAGCACAGATACGCAGTATTTT. The chain joins TRBV7-2 to TRBJ2-3; D is unresolved. Germline V gene sequence: CDR1 SGHTA, CDR2 FQGNSA. This CDR3 is built from 17 residues. V was pared by 3 bases and J by 0 bases, with 16 bases between.